This T cell receptor (beta chain) was sequenced for a study of shared T cell receptors in the human thymus. The protocol was immunoSEQ multiplex PCR, while the TCRdb copy is restricted to in-frame clones and leaves out a portion. The table lists 700,000 or so clones, approximately 83% of them singletons. Germline loops: CDR1 SGHVS, CDR2 FNYEAQ. The CDR3 contains 14 residues. V gave up 5 bases and J gave up 4 bases; unmatched junction bases: 6. These same records also appear under a second study, on human thymus T cells. According to that study: Thymus tissue for the work was resected from patients undergoing corrective heart surgery. Blood and thymic repertoires both appeared biased in V and J gene usage. As related research reported, thymic repertoires overlapped highly among unrelated individuals.

This chain joins TRBV7-6 and TRBJ1-1; 8 bases fit TRBD1. The specimen was thymocytes. The sequence was collected from a girl less than two years old with a congenital heart defect. CDR3 coding DNA: TGTGCCAGCAGCCGACAGGGGTGGGGCACTGAAGCTTTCTTT. It is translated as CASSRQGWGTEAFF. The full variable domain, with the rest looked up from reference TRBV7-6 and TRBJ1-1, is GAGVSQSPRYKVTKRGQDVALRCDPISGHVSLYWYRQALGQGPEFLTYFNYEAQQDKSGLPNDRFSAERPEGSISTLTIQRTEQRDSAMYRCASSRQGWGTEAFFGQGTRLTVV.